Shown below are 16 T cell receptor beta chains from a single sample sequenced in a study of shared clonotypes between healthy human individuals. The assay was immunoSEQ multiplex PCR, and TCRdb's table has in-frame clones only and misses some. Counted here are 1 million to 1.3 million clones, around 82% occurring once; the ten biggest clones make up 0.5% to 0.65%. Material for sequencing was memory CD4+ T cells from PBMCs. Subset reported: CD45RA-negative fraction. The source is a man aged 18-30 years in good health. Some clones in this sample may be carry-over from other donors' samples.

The table lists this clone with a count of one. With a far larger clone one base away, a read error is the likely cause. Other DNA sequences in this sample translate to the same CDR3. The chain employs TRBV5-4 and TRBJ2-1, with D perhaps assigned TRBD1 or TRBD2 (5 bases each). V was shortened by 3 bases and J by 4 bases, with 8 bases between the two germline ends. The CDR3 runs 13 residues. Germline V CDR1 and CDR2: SGHNT, YYREEE (reference sequence). The CDR3 here is CASSWDPYNEQFF. CDR3 nucleotide sequence: TGTGCCAGCAGCTGGGACCCATACAATGAGCAGTTCTTC.

This CDR3 reads CASSLSTAQETQYF. The DNA of the CDR3 is TGTGCCAGCAGTTTGTCGACAGCCCAAGAGACCCAGTACTTC. V gene TRBV28 combines with J gene TRBJ2-5, with D tentatively TRBD1 (5 bases). V lost 3 bases and J lost 1, with 9 bases in between. The CDR3 has 14 amino acids. The germline V gene encodes CDR1 MDHEN and CDR2 SYDVKM.

The rearrangement links TRBV7-6 to TRBJ1-1, with a possible D match to TRBD1 (5 bases). Trimming took 8 bases from V and 5 from J, leaving 15 bases between them. The CDR3 length is 13 residues. CDR1 is SGHVS, CDR2 FNYEAQ, per germline. This chain's CDR3 is CASARGISTEAFF. CDR3 in DNA: TGTGCCAGCGCTAGGGGAATTAGTACTGAAGCTTTCTTT.

The gene calls are TRBV12-5 and TRBJ2-2, with D possibly TRBD1 on 6 matching bases. This CDR3 is built from 13 residues. The V end was cut by 6 bases, the J end by 3 bases, with 8 bases between. Germline CDR1 reads LGHNT; CDR2 reads FRNRAP. The CDR3 here is CASGHRDTGELFF. The CDR3 DNA is TGTGCTAGTGGGCACAGGGACACCGGGGAGCTGTTTTTT.

The rearrangement uses TRBV28 and TRBJ1-3; TRBD1 matches at 7 bases. The CDR3 length is 15 residues. Germline CDR1 is MDHEN and CDR2 is SYDVKM. The J segment lost 4 bases and the V segment lost 6 bases, leaving 9 bases of the junction unmatched. CDR3 loop: CASSELTGKGNTIYF. As DNA, the CDR3 is TGTGCCAGCAGCGAATTGACAGGGAAGGGAAACACCATATATTTT.

This chain connects TRBV29-1 to TRBJ2-7; D is undetermined. The CDR3 totals 13 residues. Germline values: CDR1 SQVTM, CDR2 ANQGSEA. Trimming took 4 bases from V and 0 from J, leaving 10 bases between them. The CDR3 is CSVGSWSSYEQYF. The CDR3 region has the DNA TGCAGCGTTGGATCGTGGAGCTCCTACGAGCAGTACTTC.

J is TRBJ2-7 and V is TRBV30; tentatively, D is TRBD1 or TRBD2 (5 bases each). CDR1 and CDR2 (germline): GTSNPN, SVGIG (reference sequence). V lost 1 base, J lost 4 bases, and 14 bases lay in between. There are 14 residues in the CDR3. CDR3 DNA: TGTGCCTGGAGTGACACAGGACTTTGGTACGAGCAGTACTTC. Translating gives CAWSDTGLWYEQYF.

The V and J genes are TRBV28 and TRBJ1-2; D gene ambiguous. The CDR3 length is 11 residues. Trimming took 8 bases from V and 4 from J, leaving 8 bases between them. Germline CDR1 MDHEN, CDR2 SYDVKM. The CDR3 is CASGWVYGYTF. The CDR3 nucleotides read TGTGCCAGCGGTTGGGTCTATGGCTACACCTTC.

The chain employs TRBV2 and TRBJ1-4; D uncertain. V lost 2 bases and J lost 8, with 6 bases in between. The CDR3 runs 12 residues. Germline V lookup: CDR1 SNHLY, CDR2 FYNNEI. CDR3 region: CASSEQKEKLFF. Here the CDR3 DNA reads TGTGCCAGCAGTGAACAGAAAGAAAAACTGTTTTTT.

A few counts support this clone. The CDR3 DNA follows: TGTGCCAGCAGCCCCCCTAACCTCAATGAGCAGTTCTTC. It specifies CASSPPNLNEQFF. The chain is built from TRBV7-3 and TRBJ2-1; D call uncertain. The germline CDR1 and CDR2 sequences are SGHTA and FQGTGA. The length of the CDR3 is 13 residues. V lost 5 bases and J 6 bases, leaving 11 bases between the germline ends.

There are a few counts of this clone. Additional DNA sequences in this sample encode the identical CDR3. This chain links TRBV9 with TRBJ1-1; perhaps TRBD1 as D (5 bases). The CDR3 covers 14 residues. V was shortened by 0 bases and J by 0 bases, with 6 bases between the two germline ends. Germline V CDR1 and CDR2: SGDLS, YYNGEE. The CDR3 DNA is TGTGCCAGCAGCGTAGGACAGCTGAACACTGAAGCTTTCTTT. This translates into CASSVGQLNTEAFF.

Here the CDR3 reads CASSPSGRGGNQPQHF. The CDR3 coding sequence is TGTGCCAGCAGCCCGTCCGGCAGGGGAGGCAATCAGCCCCAGCATTTT. This chain connects TRBV7-9 to TRBJ1-5; TRBD1 is a possible D gene (6 bases). This CDR3 spans 16 amino acids. The germline V and J ends were trimmed by 5 bases and 2 bases, with 16 bases remaining between them. The V gene's germline CDR1 is SEHNR and CDR2 FQNEAQ (reference sequence).

Notes on this clone: With only one base between it and a far larger clone, this is likely a read error. Distinct nucleotide sequences in the sample also encode this CDR3. The V call is TRBV28, the J call TRBJ2-1; tentatively, D is TRBD2 (5 bases). Germline V lookup: CDR1 MDHEN, CDR2 SYDVKM. Trimming shortened V by 4 bases and J by 4 bases, and 17 bases separated the two germline ends. The CDR3 length is 16 residues. The CDR3 here is CASSYPHGGSYNEQFF. The DNA for the CDR3 is TGTGCCAGCAGTTACCCTCACGGAGGTTCTTACAATGAGCAGTTCTTC.

This chain uses TRBV28 with TRBJ2-2; weak D call: TRBD2 (5 bases). The V end lost 3 bases, the J end lost 7 bases, and 9 bases lay between the germline ends. Germline CDR1 is MDHEN and CDR2 is SYDVKM. This CDR3 contains 13 residues. DNA for the CDR3: TGTGCCAGCAGTTTTTCCAGCGGCGGGGAGCTGTTTTTT. Translating gives CASSFSSGGELFF.

This clone was seen a few times. Within the sample, other DNA sequences also encode this same CDR3. J is TRBJ2-5 and V is TRBV20-1; D remains unclear. CDR1 and CDR2 (germline): DFQATT, SNEGSKA (reference sequence). V was cut by 5 bases and J by 4 bases, with 8 bases left in between. This CDR3 comprises 11 residues. The CDR3 spells CSAGVRETQYF. As DNA, the CDR3 is TGCAGTGCTGGGGTAAGAGAGACCCAGTACTTC.

The table lists this clone with a count of one. This chain uses TRBV19 with TRBJ1-1; no clear D. In germline, CDR1 is LNHDA, CDR2 SQIVND (reference sequence). The CDR3 loop spans 15 amino acids. V was cut by 5 bases and J by 0 bases, with 13 bases left in between. CDR3 sequence (DNA): TGTGCCAGTAGTTCTCGGGAAGATATGAACACTGAAGCTTTCTTT. This translates into CASSSREDMNTEAFF.